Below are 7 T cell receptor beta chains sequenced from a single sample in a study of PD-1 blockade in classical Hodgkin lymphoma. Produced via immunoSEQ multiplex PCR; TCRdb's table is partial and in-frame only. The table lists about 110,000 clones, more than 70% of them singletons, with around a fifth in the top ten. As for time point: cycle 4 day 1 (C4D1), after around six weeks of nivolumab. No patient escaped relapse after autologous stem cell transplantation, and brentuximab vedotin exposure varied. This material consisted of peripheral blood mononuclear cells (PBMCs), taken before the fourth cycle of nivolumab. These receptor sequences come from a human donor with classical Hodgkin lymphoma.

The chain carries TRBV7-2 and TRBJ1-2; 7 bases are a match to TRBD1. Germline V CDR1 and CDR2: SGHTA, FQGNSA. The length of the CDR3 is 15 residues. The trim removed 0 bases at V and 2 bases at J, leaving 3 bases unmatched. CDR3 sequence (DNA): TGTGCCAGCAGCTTAGCTCCGACAGGGAACTATGGCTACACCTTC. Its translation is CASSLAPTGNYGYTF.

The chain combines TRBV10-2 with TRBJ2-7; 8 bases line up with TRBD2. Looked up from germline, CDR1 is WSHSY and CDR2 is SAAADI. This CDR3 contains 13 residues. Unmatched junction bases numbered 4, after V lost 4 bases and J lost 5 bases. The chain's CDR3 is CASSVPAGDEQYF. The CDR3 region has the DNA TGCGCCAGCAGTGTTCCAGCGGGAGACGAGCAGTACTTC.

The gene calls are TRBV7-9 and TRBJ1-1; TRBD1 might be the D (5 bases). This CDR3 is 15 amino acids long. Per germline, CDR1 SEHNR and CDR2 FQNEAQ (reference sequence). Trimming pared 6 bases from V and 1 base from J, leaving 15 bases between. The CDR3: CASSPLKDKNTEAFF. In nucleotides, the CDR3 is TGTGCCAGCAGTCCCCTTAAGGACAAGAACACTGAAGCTTTCTTT.

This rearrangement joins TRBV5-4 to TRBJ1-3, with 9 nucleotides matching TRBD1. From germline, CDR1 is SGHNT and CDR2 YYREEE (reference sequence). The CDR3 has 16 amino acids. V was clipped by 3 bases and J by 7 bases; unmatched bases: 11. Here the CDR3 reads CASSSGGGQGRNTIYF. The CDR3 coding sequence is TGTGCCAGCAGCTCCGGCGGGGGACAGGGTCGGAACACCATATATTTT.

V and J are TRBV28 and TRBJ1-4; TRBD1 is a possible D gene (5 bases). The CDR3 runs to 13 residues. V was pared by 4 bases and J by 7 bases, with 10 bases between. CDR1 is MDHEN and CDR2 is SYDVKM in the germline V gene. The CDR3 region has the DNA TGTGCCAGCAGTTGGGGGTGGGGTGAAAAACTGTTTTTT. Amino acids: CASSWGWGEKLFF.

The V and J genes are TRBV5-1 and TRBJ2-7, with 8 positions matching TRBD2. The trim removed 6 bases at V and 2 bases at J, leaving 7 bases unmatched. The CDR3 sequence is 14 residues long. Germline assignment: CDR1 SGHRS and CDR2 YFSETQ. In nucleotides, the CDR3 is TGCGCCAGCACCGTTAGCGGGGCGGCCTACGAGCAGTACTTC. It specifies CASTVSGAAYEQYF.

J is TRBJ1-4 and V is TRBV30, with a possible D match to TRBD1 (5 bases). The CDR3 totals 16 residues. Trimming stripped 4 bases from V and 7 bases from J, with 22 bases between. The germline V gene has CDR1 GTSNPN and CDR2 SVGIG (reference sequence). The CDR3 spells CAWTDGGALPSEKLFF. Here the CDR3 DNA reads TGTGCCTGGACTGACGGTGGGGCCTTACCTAGTGAAAAACTGTTTTTT.